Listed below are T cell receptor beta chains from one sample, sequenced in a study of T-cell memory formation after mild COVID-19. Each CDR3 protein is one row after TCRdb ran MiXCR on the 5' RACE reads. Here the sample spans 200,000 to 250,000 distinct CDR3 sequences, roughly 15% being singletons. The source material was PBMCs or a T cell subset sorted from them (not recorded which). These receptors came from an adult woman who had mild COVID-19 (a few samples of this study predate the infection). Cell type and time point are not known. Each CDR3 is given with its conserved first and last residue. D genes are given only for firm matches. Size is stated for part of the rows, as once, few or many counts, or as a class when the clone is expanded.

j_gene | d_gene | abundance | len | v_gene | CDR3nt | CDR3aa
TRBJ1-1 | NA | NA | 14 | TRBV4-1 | TGCGCCAGCATCCAAGATGGGCGGGGGACTGAAGCTTTCTTT | CASIQDGRGTEAFF
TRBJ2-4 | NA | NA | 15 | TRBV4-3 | TGCGCCAGCAGCCAAAGAGAGGGGAGTCAAAACATTCAGTACTTC | CASSQREGSQNIQYF
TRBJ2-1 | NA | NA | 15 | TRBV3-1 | TGTGCCAGCAGTCCCGCGGGACTTACCTACAATGAGCAGTTCTTC | CASSPAGLTYNEQFF
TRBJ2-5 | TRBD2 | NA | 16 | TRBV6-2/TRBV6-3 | TGTGCCAGCAGCAGACTAGCGGGAACTGCAGAGGAGACCCAGTACTTC | CASSRLAGTAEETQYF
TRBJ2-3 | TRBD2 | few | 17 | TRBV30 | TGTGCCTGGAGCGTCTGGCGGGGGGGCCCTAGCACAGATACGCAGTATTTT | CAWSVWRGGPSTDTQYF
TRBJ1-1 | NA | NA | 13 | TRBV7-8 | TGTGCCAGCAGCCCCCAATACAGGGTAGGAGCTTTCTTT | CASSPQYRVGAFF
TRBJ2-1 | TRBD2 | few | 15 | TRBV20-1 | TGCAGTGCTAGAGAGGGTAGCGGGAGTAGAAATGAGCAGTTCTTC | CSAREGSGSRNEQFF
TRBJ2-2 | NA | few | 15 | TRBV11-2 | TGTGCCAGCAGCCGATGGGGCGGCGGCACCGGGGAGCTGTTTTTT | CASSRWGGGTGELFF
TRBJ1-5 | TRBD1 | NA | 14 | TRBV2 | TGTGCCAGCAGACCTGACAGGGGGGGTCAGCCCCAGCATTTT | CASRPDRGGQPQHF
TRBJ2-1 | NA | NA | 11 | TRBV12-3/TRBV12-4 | TGTGCCAGCAGTTTAGAGGTCGAGCAGTTCTTC | CASSLEVEQFF
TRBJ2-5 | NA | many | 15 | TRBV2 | TGTGCCAGCAGTGACTTGGGTGGGACGTACGAGACCCAGTACTTC | CASSDLGGTYETQYF
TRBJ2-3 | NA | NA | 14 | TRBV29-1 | TGCAGCGTTCAAATGGGGCCCAGCACAGATACGCAGTATTTT | CSVQMGPSTDTQYF
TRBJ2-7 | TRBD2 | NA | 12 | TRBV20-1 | TGCGTAGCGGGAGAGGGGTCTCTCGAGCAGTACTTC | CVAGEGSLEQYF
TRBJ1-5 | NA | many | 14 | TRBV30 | TGTGCCTGGAGCGGGGATGCGGGCAATCAGCCCCAGCATTTT | CAWSGDAGNQPQHF
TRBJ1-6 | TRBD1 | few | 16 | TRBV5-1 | TGCGCCAGCAGCCCTACTACAGGGGTCAATAATTCACCCCTCCACTTT | CASSPTTGVNNSPLHF
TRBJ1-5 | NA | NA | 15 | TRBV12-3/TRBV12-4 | TGTGCCAGCGGATTGGGGGGACTGATGAATCAGCCCCAGCATTTT | CASGLGGLMNQPQHF
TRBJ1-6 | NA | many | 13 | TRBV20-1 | TGCAGTGCTAGTCACGTAGATAATTCACCCCTCCACTTT | CSASHVDNSPLHF
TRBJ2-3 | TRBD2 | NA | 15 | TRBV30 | TGTGCCTGGAGTGAGCTTAGCGGGAGCGCAGATACGCAGTATTTT | CAWSELSGSADTQYF
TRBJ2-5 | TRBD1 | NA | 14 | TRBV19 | TGTGCCAGTAGTACGGACAGGGGGATGGAGACCCAGTACTTC | CASSTDRGMETQYF
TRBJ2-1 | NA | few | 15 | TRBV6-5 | TGTGCCAGCAGTTACAGTGTAAGGGGAAGTAAGTTACAGTTCTTC | CASSYSVRGSKLQFF
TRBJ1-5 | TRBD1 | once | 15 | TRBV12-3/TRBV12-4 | TGTGCCAGCAGCCCGACAGGGTATAGCAATCAGCCCCAGCATTTT | CASSPTGYSNQPQHF
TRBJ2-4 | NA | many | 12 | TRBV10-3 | TGTGCCATCAGTGAGTCAAAAAACATTCAGTACTTC | CAISESKNIQYF
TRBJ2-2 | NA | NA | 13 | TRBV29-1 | TGCAGCGTTGACAGGGGCCGTCCCGGGGAGCTGTTTTTT | CSVDRGRPGELFF
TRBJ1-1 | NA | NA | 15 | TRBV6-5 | TGTGCCAGCAGTTACACGGGGACGTCCGGGACTGAAGCTTTCTTT | CASSYTGTSGTEAFF
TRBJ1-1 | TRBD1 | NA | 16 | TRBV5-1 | TGCGCCAGCAGCTTGGGGGCGACAGGGTGGAACACTGAAGCTTTCTTT | CASSLGATGWNTEAFF
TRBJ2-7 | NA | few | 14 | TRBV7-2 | TGTGCCAGCAGCTTAGTAGGCGGAACCTACGAGCAGTACTTC | CASSLVGGTYEQYF
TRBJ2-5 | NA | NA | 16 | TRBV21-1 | TGTGCCAGCAGCAAAGCCCGGGCAGAAGGACAAGAGACCCAGTACTTC | CASSKARAEGQETQYF
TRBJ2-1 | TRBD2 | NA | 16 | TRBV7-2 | TGTGCCAGCAGCTTATTAGCGGGAAGCTCCTACAATGAGCAGTTCTTC | CASSLLAGSSYNEQFF
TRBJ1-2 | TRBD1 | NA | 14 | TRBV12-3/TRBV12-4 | TGTGCCAGCAGTTCCCACCAAAACAGGGGTGGCTACACCTTC | CASSSHQNRGGYTF
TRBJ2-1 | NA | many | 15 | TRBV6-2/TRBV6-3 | TGTGCCAGCAGTTACCTGGGACTGGGAAATAATGAGCAGTTCTTC | CASSYLGLGNNEQFF